This record looks at one T cell receptor (beta chain) sequence and its context. Its antigen is as yet unknown. Both 60 Vbeta primers and 13 Jbeta primers went into the PCR. Original analysis: Later, an analysis found about 80 million unique TCR beta chains, and 8.5 million to 12 million of these were shared. Clones were read by immunoSEQ multiplex PCR, and TCRdb kept only the in-frame ones, dropping some. V and J calls and clone size are given by that table; D and trimming were obtained from the DNA. The profile covers under 250,000 clones, with approximately 81% appearing a single time and about 7.5% taken by the ten largest. This sample is part of a study of cytomegalovirus exposure and HLA in healthy donors. Study in general: Earlier, fewer than 140 million unique TCR beta sequences were recovered from about 179 million T cells by an analysis.

The study's findings and limits: A later analysis by the authors found several of the most significant clusters apparently linked to common viral pathogens. HLA alleles showed associations with 15,000 to 20,000 TCR beta sequences in a later analysis, at a 0.05 false discovery rate.

The receptor was derived from a woman aged 60 to 75 in good health and CMV-seropositive. The sample comprised PBMCs.

Written as DNA, the CDR3 is TGCGCCAGCAGCCAAGCGACAGGGGGCCGCAATCAGCCCCAGCATTTT. Protein sequence: CASSQATGGRNQPQHF. This rearrangement joins TRBV4-1 to TRBJ1-5; 10 positions agree with TRBD1. Unmatched junction bases numbered 2, after V lost 1 base and J lost 2 bases. The CDR3 is made up of 16 amino acids. Germline V gene sequence: CDR1 MGHRA, CDR2 YSYEKL.